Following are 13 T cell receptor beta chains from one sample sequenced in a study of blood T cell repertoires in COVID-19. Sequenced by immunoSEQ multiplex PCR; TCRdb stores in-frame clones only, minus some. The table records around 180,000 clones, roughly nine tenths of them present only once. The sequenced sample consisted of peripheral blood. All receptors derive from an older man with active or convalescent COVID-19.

The CDR3 reads CASSIDARGYNSPLHF. The CDR3 nucleotides are TGTGCCAGTAGTATAGACGCCAGGGGTTATAATTCACCCCTCCACTTT. The gene calls are TRBV19 and TRBJ1-6; tentative D call: TRBD1 (6 bases). Germline V gene sequence: CDR1 LNHDA, CDR2 SQIVND (reference sequence). Trimming shortened V by 0 bases and J by 4 bases, and 10 bases separated the two germline ends. The CDR3 is 16 amino acids.

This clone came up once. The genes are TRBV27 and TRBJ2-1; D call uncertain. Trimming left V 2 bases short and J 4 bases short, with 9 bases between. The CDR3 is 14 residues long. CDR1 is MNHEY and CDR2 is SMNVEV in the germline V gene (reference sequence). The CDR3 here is CASSLGQPYNEQFF. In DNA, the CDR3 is TGTGCCAGCAGTTTAGGGCAACCATACAATGAGCAGTTCTTC.

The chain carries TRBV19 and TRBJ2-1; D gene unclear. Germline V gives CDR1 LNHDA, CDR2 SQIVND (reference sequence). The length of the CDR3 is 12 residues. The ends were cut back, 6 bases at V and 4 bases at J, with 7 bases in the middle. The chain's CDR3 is CASSPQYNEQFF. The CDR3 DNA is TGTGCCAGTAGCCCTCAGTACAATGAGCAGTTCTTC.

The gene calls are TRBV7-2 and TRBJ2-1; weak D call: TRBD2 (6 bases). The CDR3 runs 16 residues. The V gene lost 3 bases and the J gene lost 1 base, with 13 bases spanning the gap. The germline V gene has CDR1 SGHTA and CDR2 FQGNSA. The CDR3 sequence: CASSFLAASSYNEQFF. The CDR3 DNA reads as TGTGCCAGCAGCTTCTTAGCGGCCTCTTCCTACAATGAGCAGTTCTTC.

The CDR3 DNA follows: TGTGCCAGCAGCTTAAAAGCGGGAGCTGGCGCAGATACGCAGTATTTT. This sequence encodes CASSLKAGAGADTQYF. The genes are TRBV7-3 and TRBJ2-3; the match to TRBD2 covers 8 bases. The germline V gene encodes CDR1 SGHTA and CDR2 FQGTGA. The CDR3 sequence is 16 residues long. V was clipped by 1 base and J by 4 bases; unmatched bases: 7.

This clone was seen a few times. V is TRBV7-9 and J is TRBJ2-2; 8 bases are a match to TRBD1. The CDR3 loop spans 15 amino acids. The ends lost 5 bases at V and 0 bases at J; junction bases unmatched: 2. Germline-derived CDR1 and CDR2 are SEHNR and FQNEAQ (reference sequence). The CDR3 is CASSPQGANTGELFF. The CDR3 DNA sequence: TGTGCCAGCAGCCCACAGGGGGCGAACACCGGGGAGCTGTTTTTT.

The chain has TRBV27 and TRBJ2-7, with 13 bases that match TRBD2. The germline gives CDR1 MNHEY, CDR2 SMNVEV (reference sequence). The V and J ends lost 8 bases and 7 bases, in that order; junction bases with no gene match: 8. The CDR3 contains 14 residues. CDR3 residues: CASALAGGPREQYF. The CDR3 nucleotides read TGTGCCAGCGCACTAGCGGGAGGGCCCAGGGAGCAGTACTTC.

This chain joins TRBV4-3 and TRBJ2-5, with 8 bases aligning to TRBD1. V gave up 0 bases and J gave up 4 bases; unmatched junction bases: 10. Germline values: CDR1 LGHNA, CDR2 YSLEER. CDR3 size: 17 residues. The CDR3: CASSQDFAGGFRETQYF. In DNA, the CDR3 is TGCGCCAGCAGCCAAGATTTCGCAGGGGGCTTCAGAGAGACCCAGTACTTC.

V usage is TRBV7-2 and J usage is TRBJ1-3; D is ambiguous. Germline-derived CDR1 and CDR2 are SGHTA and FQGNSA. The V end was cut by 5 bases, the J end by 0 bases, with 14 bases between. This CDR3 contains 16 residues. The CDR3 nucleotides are TGTGCCAGCAGCCCCCTGGGCCAGAGCTCTGGAAACACCATATATTTT. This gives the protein CASSPLGQSSGNTIYF. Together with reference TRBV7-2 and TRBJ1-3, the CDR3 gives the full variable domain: GAGVSQSPSNKVTEKGKDVELRCDPISGHTALYWYRQSLGQGLEFLIYFQGNSAPDKSGLPSDRFSAERTGGSVSTLTIQRTQQEDSAVYLCASSPLGQSSGNTIYFGEGSWLTVV.

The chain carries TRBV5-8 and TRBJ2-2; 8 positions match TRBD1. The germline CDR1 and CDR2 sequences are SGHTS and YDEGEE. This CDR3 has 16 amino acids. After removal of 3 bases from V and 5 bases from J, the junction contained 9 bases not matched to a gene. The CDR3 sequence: CASSSLDRAKTGELFF. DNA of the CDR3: TGTGCCAGCAGCTCCTTGGACAGGGCTAAAACCGGGGAGCTGTTTTTT.

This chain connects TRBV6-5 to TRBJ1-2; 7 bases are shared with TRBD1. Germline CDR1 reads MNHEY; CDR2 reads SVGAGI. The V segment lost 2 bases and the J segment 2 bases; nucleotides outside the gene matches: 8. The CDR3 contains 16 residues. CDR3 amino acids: CASSYGTVSGNYGYTF. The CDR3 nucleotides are TGTGCCAGCAGTTACGGGACAGTCAGTGGAAACTATGGCTACACCTTC.

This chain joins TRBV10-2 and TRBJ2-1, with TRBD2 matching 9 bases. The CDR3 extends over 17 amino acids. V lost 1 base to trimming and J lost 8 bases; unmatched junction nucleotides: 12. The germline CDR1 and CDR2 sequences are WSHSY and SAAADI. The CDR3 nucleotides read TGCGCCAGCAGTGAGTTCCCAGCGGGGGGCCTTAGGGATGAGCAGTTCTTC. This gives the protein CASSEFPAGGLRDEQFF.

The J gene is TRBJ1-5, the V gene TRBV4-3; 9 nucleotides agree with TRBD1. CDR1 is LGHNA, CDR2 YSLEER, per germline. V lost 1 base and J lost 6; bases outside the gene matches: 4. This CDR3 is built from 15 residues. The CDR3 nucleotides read TGCGCCAGCAGCCAAGGCAGGACAGGGGTTCAGCCCCAGCATTTT. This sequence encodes CASSQGRTGVQPQHF.